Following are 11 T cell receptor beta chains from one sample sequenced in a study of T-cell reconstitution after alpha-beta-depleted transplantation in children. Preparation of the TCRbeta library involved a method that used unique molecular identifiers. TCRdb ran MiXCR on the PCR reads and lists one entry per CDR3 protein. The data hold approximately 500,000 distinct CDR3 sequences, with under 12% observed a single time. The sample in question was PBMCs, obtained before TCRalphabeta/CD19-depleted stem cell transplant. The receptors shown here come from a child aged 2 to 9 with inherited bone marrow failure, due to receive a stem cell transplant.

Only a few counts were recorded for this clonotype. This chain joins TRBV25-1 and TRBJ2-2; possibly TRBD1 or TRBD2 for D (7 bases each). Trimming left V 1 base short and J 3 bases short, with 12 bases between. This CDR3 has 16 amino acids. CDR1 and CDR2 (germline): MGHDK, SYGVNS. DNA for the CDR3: TGTGCCAGCAGTGAATGGGGAGGGGGCGACACCGGGGAGCTGTTTTTT. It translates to CASSEWGGGDTGELFF.

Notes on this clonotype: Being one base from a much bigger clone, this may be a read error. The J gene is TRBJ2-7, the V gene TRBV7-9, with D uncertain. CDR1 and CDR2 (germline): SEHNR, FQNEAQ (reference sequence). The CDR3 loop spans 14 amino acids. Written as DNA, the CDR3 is TGTGCCAGCAGCTTGGTCGAACTGGGCTACGACCAGTACTTC. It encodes CASSLVELGYDQYF.

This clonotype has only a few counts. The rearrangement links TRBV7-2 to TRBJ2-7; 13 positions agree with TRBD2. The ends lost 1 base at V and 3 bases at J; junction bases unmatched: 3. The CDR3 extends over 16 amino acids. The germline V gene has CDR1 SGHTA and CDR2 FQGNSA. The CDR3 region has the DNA TGTGCCAGCAGCTTAGACAGGACTAGCGGGAGCTACGAGCAGTACTTC. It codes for CASSLDRTSGSYEQYF.

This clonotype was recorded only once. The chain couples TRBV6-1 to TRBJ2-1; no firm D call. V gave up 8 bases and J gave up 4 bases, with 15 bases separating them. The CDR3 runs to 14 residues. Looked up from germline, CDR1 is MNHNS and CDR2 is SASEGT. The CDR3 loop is CASFLRQAYNEQFF. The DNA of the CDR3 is TGTGCCAGCTTCCTAAGGCAGGCGTACAATGAGCAGTTCTTC.

The CDR3: CASSIGTPIYNEQFF. The DNA for the CDR3 is TGTGCCAGCAGTATCGGGACACCGATATACAATGAGCAGTTCTTC. The chain combines TRBV6-2 or TRBV6-3 with TRBJ2-1, with D possibly TRBD1 on 6 matching bases. The CDR3 is 15 residues long. Germline CDR1 is MNHEY and CDR2 is SVGEGT. Between the trimmed V and J ends, which lost 5 bases and 4 bases, there was a span of 15 bases.

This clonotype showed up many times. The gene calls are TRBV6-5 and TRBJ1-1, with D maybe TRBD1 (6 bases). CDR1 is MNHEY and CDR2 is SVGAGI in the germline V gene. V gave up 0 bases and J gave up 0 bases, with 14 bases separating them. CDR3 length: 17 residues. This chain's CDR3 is CASSYSEGTRMNTEAFF. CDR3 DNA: TGTGCCAGCAGTTACTCTGAAGGGACAAGGATGAACACTGAAGCTTTCTTT.

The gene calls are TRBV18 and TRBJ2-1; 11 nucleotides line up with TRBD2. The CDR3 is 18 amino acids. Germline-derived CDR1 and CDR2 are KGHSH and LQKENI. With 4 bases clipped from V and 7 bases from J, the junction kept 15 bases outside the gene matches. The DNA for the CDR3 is TGTGCCAGCTCACGATTACCCGCCCGACTAGCGGGATTGAATGAGCAGTTCTTC. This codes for CASSRLPARLAGLNEQFF. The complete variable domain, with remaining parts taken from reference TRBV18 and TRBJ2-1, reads NAGVMQNPRHLVRRRGQEARLRCSPMKGHSHVYWYRQLPEEGLKFMVYLQKENIIDESGMPKERFSAEFPKEGPSILRIQQVVRGDSAAYFCASSRLPARLAGLNEQFFGPGTRLTVL.

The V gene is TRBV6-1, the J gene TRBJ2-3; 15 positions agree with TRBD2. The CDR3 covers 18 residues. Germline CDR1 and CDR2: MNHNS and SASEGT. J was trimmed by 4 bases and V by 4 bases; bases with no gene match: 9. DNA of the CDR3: TGTGCCAGCAGTGGGACTAGCGGGAGGGCGTGGGGGCCAGATACGCAGTATTTT. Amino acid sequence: CASSGTSGRAWGPDTQYF.

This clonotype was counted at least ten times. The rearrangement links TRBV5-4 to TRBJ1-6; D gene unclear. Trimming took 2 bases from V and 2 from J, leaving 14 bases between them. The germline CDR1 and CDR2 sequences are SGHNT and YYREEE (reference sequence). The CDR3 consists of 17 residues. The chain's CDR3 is CASSFQTGMPYNSPLHF. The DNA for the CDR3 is TGTGCCAGCAGCTTTCAGACGGGGATGCCCTATAATTCACCCCTCCACTTT.

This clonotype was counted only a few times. CDR3 amino acids: CASSAATSYEQYF. The DNA for the CDR3 is TGTGCCAGCAGTGCAGCTACCTCCTACGAGCAGTACTTC. V is TRBV5-4 and J is TRBJ2-7; D unresolved. CDR3 length equals 13 residues. V was pared by 5 bases and J by 0 bases, with 9 bases between. Germline V lookup: CDR1 SGHNT, CDR2 YYREEE (reference sequence). The whole variable domain, filled in from reference TRBV5-4 and TRBJ2-7, reads ETGVTQSPTHLIKTRGQQVTLRCSSQSGHNTVSWYQQALGQGPQFIFQYYREEENGRGNFPPRFSGLQFPNYSSELNVNALELDDSALYLCASSAATSYEQYFGPGTRLTVT.

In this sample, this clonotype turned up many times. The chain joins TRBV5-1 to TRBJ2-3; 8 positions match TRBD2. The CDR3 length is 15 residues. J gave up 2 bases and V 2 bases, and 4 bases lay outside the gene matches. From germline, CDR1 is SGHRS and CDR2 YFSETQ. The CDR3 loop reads CASSFYSGATDTQYF. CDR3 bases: TGCGCCAGCAGCTTCTATAGCGGGGCCACAGATACGCAGTATTTT.